One and the same sample provided the 3 T cell receptor beta chains below, sequenced in a study of T cell repertoires in cytomegalovirus infection. TCRdb re-derived calls from the reads in MiXCR, one entry per CDR3 protein. In the table there are roughly 49,000 distinct CDR3 sequences, approximately 20% of which are singletons. Their antigens are not known. Material for sequencing was PBMCs, sequenced either directly or after in vitro stimulation (not recorded which). All receptors derive from a human donor in good health (CMV status not recorded). Some clones in this sample may be carry-over from other donors' samples.

The table lists this clonotype with many counts. The rearrangement uses TRBV7-9 and TRBJ2-7, with D possibly being TRBD1 (5 bases). Germline lookup yields CDR1 SEHNR and CDR2 FQNEAQ (reference sequence). The CDR3 consists of 13 residues. Trimming pared 6 bases from V and 9 bases from J, leaving 18 bases between. The CDR3: CASSMGPLLGQYF. As DNA, the CDR3 is TGTGCCAGCAGTATGGGGCCCCTTCTGGGGCAGTACTTC. The entire variable domain, with the rest obtained from reference TRBV7-9 and TRBJ2-7, is as follows: DTGVSQNPRHKITKRGQNVTFRCDPISEHNRLYWYRQTLGQGPEFLTYFQNEAQLEKSRLLSDRFSAERPKGSFSTLEIQRTEQGDSAMYLCASSMGPLLGQYFGPGTRLTVT.

The chain has TRBV7-9 and TRBJ2-7, with D tentatively TRBD1 (6 bases). The CDR3 runs 17 residues. Trimming stripped 5 bases from V and 2 bases from J, with 22 bases between. Germline loops: CDR1 SEHNR, CDR2 FQNEAQ (reference sequence). CDR3 region: CASSARGWEGPTYEQYF. Written as DNA, the CDR3 is TGTGCCAGCAGCGCGAGGGGGTGGGAAGGTCCCACCTACGAGCAGTACTTC. The full variable domain, its missing parts supplied by reference TRBV7-9 and TRBJ2-7, is DTGVSQNPRHKITKRGQNVTFRCDPISEHNRLYWYRQTLGQGPEFLTYFQNEAQLEKSRLLSDRFSAERPKGSFSTLEIQRTEQGDSAMYLCASSARGWEGPTYEQYFGPGTRLTVT.

The sample holds a few counts of this clonotype. The chain couples TRBV7-9 to TRBJ1-1, with 8 positions matching TRBD1. The germline V gene encodes CDR1 SEHNR and CDR2 FQNEAQ (reference sequence). The CDR3 is 15 amino acids. The V segment lost 3 bases and the J segment 1 base; nucleotides outside the gene matches: 4. The CDR3, as DNA: TGTGCCAGCAGCTTCAGGGGGCAGAGGAACACTGAAGCTTTCTTT. This gives the protein CASSFRGQRNTEAFF.